Included here is one T cell receptor (beta chain) sequence, with context. What it binds is unknown. Germline loops: CDR1 MNHEY, CDR2 SMNVEV (reference sequence). The CDR3 has 15 amino acids. V dropped 0 bases and J dropped 9 bases, with 18 bases sitting between them. These data belong to a study of T cells in tuberculosis. Profiling relied on immunoSEQ multiplex PCR, and the TCRdb table lists in-frame clones only, not all of them. The data contain roughly 34,000 clones, 97% of them singletons. Study observations and caveats: Active tuberculosis cases were adults; controls were adolescents. Active tuberculosis alpha repertoires lay closer to GMM-specific TCRs than controls'. The TCR-beta difference was not significant; alpha differences partly reflected length.

Latent tuberculosis screening used tuberculin skin test and IGRA at entry. Input material: PBMCs. The TCR was taken from a donor under 30 with latent tuberculosis or without tuberculosis infection. The chain employs TRBV27 and TRBJ2-7; D gene uncertain. Here the CDR3 DNA reads TGTGCCAGCAGTTTATCTTTGAGCCCACCCTCAGGGCAGTACTTC. It specifies CASSLSLSPPSGQYF.